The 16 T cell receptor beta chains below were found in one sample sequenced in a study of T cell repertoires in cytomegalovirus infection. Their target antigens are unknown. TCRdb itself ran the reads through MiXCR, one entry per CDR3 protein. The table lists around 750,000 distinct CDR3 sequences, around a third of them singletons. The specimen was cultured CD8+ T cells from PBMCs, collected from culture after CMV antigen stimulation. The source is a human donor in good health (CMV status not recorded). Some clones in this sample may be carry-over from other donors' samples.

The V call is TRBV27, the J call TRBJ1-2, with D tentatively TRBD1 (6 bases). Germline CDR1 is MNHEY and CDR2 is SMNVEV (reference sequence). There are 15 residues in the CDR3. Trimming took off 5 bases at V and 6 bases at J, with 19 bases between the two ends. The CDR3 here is CASSPRDTGGHGYTF. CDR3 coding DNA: TGTGCCAGCAGTCCCCGGGACACCGGGGGGCATGGCTACACCTTC.

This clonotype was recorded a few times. CDR3: CASSLLGHGRETQYF. Here the CDR3 DNA reads TGTGCCAGCAGCCTCCTGGGACACGGGCGAGAGACCCAGTACTTC. The J gene is TRBJ2-5, the V gene TRBV7-2, with TRBD1 as a possible D gene (6 bases). Germline V gene data show CDR1 as SGHTA and CDR2 as FQGNSA. The V end was cut by 5 bases, the J end by 4 bases, with 17 bases between. CDR3 length: 15 residues.

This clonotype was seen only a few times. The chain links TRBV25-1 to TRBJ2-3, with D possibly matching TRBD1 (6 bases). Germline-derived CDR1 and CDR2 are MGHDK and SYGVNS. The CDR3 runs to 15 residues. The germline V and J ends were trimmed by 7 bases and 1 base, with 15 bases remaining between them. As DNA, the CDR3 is TGTGCCAGCACGGGTCCGAACAGGGGCACAGATACGCAGTATTTT. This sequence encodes CASTGPNRGTDTQYF.

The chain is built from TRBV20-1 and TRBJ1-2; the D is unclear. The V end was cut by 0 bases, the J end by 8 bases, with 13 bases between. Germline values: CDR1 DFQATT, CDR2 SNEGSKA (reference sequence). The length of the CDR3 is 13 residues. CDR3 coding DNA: TGCAGTGCTAGAGACCCGGGCTTACGGGGCTACACCTTC. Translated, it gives CSARDPGLRGYTF.

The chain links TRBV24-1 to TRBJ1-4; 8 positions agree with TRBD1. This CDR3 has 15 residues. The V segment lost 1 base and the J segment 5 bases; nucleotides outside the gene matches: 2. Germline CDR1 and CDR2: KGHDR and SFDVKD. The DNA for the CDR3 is TGTGCCACCAGTGATTTCGCAGGGGGCAATGAAAAACTGTTTTTT. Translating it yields CATSDFAGGNEKLFF.

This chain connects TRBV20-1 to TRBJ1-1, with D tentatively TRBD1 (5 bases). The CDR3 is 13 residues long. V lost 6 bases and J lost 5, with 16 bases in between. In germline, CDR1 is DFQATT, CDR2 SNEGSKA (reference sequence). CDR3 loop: CSAVKRGKTEAFF. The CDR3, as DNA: TGCAGTGCCGTTAAAAGGGGTAAGACTGAAGCTTTCTTT.

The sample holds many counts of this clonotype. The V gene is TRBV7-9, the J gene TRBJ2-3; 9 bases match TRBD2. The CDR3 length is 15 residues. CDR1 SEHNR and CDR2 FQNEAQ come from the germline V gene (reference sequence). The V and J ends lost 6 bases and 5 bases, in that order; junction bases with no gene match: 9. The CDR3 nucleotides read TGTGCCAGCAGGCCGGGACTAGCTGTGGAAGATACGCAGTATTTT. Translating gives CASRPGLAVEDTQYF.

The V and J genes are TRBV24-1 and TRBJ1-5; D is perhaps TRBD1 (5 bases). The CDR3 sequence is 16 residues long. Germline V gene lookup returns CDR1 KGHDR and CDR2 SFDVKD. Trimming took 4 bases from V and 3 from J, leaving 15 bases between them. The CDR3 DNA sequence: TGTGCCACCAGTGACCGCGACAGTATGAACAATCAGCCCCAGCATTTT. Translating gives CATSDRDSMNNQPQHF.

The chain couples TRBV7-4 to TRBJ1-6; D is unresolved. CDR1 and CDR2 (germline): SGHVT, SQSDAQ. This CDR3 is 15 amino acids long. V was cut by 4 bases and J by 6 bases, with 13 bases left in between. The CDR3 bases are TGTGCCAGCAGCTCCCAGTTCGATTGTAATTCACCCCTCCACTTT. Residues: CASSSQFDCNSPLHF.

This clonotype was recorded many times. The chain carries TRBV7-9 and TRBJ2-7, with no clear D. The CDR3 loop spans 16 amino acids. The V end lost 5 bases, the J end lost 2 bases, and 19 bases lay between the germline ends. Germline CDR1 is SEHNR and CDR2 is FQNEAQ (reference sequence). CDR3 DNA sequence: TGTGCCAGCAGCCCGAGGTCCGAGACGTCTGCCTACGAGCAGTACTTC. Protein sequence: CASSPRSETSAYEQYF.

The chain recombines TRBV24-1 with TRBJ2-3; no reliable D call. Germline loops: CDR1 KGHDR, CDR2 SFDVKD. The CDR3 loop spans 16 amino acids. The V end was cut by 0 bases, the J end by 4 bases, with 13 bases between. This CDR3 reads CATSDLGPTSSDTQYF. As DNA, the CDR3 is TGTGCCACCAGTGATTTGGGACCGACCTCGTCAGATACGCAGTATTTT.

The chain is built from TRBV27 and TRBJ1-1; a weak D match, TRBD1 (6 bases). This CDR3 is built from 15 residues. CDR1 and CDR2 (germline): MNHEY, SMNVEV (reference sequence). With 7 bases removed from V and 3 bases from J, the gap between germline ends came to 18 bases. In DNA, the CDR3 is TGTGCCAGCACCCCCCGATGGGGGGCAGACACTGAAGCTTTCTTT. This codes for CASTPRWGADTEAFF.

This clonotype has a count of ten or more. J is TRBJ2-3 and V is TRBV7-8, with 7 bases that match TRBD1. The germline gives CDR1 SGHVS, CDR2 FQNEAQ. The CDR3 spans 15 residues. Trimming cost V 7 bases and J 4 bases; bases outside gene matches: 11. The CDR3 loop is CASINPGTVADTQYF. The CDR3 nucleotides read TGTGCCAGCATAAACCCCGGGACAGTCGCAGATACGCAGTATTTT.

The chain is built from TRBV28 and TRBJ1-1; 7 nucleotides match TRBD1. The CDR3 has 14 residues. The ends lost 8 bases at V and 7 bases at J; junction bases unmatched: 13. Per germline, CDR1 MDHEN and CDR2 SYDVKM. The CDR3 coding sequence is TGTGCCAGCCCGGCGGGACAGCCCCGGGGTGAAGCTTTCTTT. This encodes CASPAGQPRGEAFF. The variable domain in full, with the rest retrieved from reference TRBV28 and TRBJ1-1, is DVKVTQSSRYLVKRTGEKVFLECVQDMDHENMFWYRQDPGLGLRLIYFSYDVKMKEKGDIPEGYSVSREKKERFSLILESASTNQTSMYLCASPAGQPRGEAFFGQGTRLTVV.

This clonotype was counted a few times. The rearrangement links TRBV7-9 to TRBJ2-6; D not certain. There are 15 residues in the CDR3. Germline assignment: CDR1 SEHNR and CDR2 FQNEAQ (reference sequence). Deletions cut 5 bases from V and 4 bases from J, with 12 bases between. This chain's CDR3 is CASSPSRSGANVLTF. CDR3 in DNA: TGTGCCAGCAGCCCAAGCAGGAGCGGGGCCAACGTCCTGACTTTC.

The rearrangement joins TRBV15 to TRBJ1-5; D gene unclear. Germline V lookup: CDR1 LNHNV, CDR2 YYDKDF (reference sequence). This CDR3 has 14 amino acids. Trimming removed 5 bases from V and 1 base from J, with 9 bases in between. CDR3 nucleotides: TGTGCCACCAGCGTGAGTGGGAGCAATCAGCCCCAGCATTTT. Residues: CATSVSGSNQPQHF.